A selection of T cell receptor beta chains follows, all from one sample in a study of tumor-infiltrating lymphocytes in primary liver carcinoma. TCRdb independently ran MiXCR on the multiplex PCR reads; one entry per CDR3 protein. Of 320,000 or so distinct CDR3 sequences listed, approximately 60% are singletons. The sequenced material came from peripheral blood. These receptors were obtained from a man aged 40-49 years with primary liver carcinoma and hepatitis B virus infection. Each CDR3 is given with its conserved first and last residue. Each record gives: D gene, CDR3 length, clone size, V gene, J gene, CDR3 protein, CDR3 DNA. The D gene is left open where the match is weak. Rows give clone size only sometimes, using once, few, many, or a class for an expanded clone.

NA	14	few	TRBV12-3/TRBV12-4	TRBJ2-3	CASSFAGATDTQCF	TGTGCCAGCAGTTTCGCGGGGGCCACAGATACGCAGTGTTTT
TRBD2	14	NA	TRBV6-4	TRBJ2-1	CASKRESVRDEQFF	TGTGCCAGCAAGCGGGAAAGTGTCCGAGATGAGCAGTTCTTC
TRBD2	15	NA	TRBV7-8	TRBJ2-1	CASSFSGRAENEQFF	TGTGCCAGCAGCTTTAGCGGGAGGGCCGAGAATGAGCAGTTCTTC
NA	17	few	TRBV12-3/TRBV12-4	TRBJ1-3	CASSLKPPEVSGNTIYF	TGTGCCAGCAGTTTAAAACCGCCCGAGGTCTCTGGAAACACCATATATTTT
TRBD1	14	NA	TRBV6-6	TRBJ1-2	CASSPDRGLYGYTF	TGTGCCAGCAGCCCCGACAGGGGCTTATATGGCTACACCTTC
NA	14	few	TRBV6-5	TRBJ1-5	CASSYWSGNQPQHF	TGTGCCAGCAGTTACTGGTCCGGCAATCAGCCCCAGCATTTT
NA	14	NA	TRBV5-1	TRBJ2-7	CASSLGGGKHEQYF	TGCGCCAGCAGCTTGGGGGGCGGGAAACACGAGCAGTACTTC
NA	15	NA	TRBV11-2	TRBJ2-1	CASRRGEGDYNEQFF	TGTGCCAGCAGGAGGGGGGAGGGCGATTACAATGAGCAGTTCTTC
NA	17	NA	TRBV4-3	TRBJ2-3	CTSSQDSQGAVTDTQYF	TGCACCAGCAGCCAAGATTCTCAGGGCGCGGTCACAGATACGCAGTATTTT
NA	14	few	TRBV5-1	TRBJ2-3	CASSWTADTDTQYF	TGCGCCAGCAGCTGGACAGCCGACACAGATACGCAGTATTTT
TRBD2	15	NA	TRBV28	TRBJ2-1	CARSLGGTRSNEQFF	TGTGCCAGAAGTTTGGGAGGGACTCGATCCAATGAGCAGTTCTTC
NA	12	few	TRBV5-6	TRBJ2-7	CASSSIRYEQYF	TGTGCCAGCAGTTCCATAAGGTACGAGCAGTACTTC
NA	12	NA	TRBV29-1	TRBJ2-3	CSVVVVLDTQYF	TGCAGCGTTGTAGTGGTTTTGGATACGCAGTATTTC
TRBD1	14	many	TRBV5-4	TRBJ2-1	CASSYGDRGDEQFF	TGTGCCAGCAGCTATGGGGACAGGGGGGATGAGCAGTTCTTC
TRBD2	17	many	TRBV4-2	TRBJ2-4	CASSQGAGLAEKNIQYF	TGTGCCAGCAGCCAAGGTGCGGGACTAGCGGAAAAAAACATTCAGTACTTC
TRBD1	16	NA	TRBV5-1	TRBJ1-4	CASSFTGQGAGEKLFF	TGCGCCAGCAGCTTCACCGGACAGGGGGCGGGGGAAAAACTGTTTTTT
NA	12	NA	TRBV6-6	TRBJ2-3	CATTLGPYAQYF	TGTGCCACAACTCTCGGCCCTTATGCGCAGTATTTT